This T cell receptor (beta chain) stems from a study of CD8 T cells in ankylosing spondylitis. In germline, CDR1 is SGDLS, CDR2 YYNGEE. J lost 3 bases, V lost 6 bases, and 7 bases had no gene match. CDR3 length: 15 residues. With molecular barcodes, quantitative 5'-RACE was used to make the TCR beta libraries. TCRdb re-called the 5' RACE reads with MiXCR, one entry per CDR3 protein. This table holds 700,000 or so distinct CDR3 sequences, 19% found once. Overall study results and limits: Clones linked to disease were reported to show significant enrichment in matched ankylosing spondylitis synovial fluid. Earlier literature documents some of the motif variants in reactive arthritis synovial fluid and blood. What appeared characteristic of ankylosing spondylitis blood was a TCR beta motif of fewer than ten highly homologous variants.

In regard to this clonotype: What it recognizes is unknown.

The source material was blood, either unsorted or a sorted T cell fraction (not recorded which). J is TRBJ2-1 and V is TRBV9; 9 bases map to TRBD1. The sequence was obtained from a male donor with ankylosing spondylitis. The CDR3 bases are TGTGCCAGCACCGAGGGACAGGGTCGCTACAATGAGCAGTTCTTC. This sequence encodes CASTEGQGRYNEQFF.